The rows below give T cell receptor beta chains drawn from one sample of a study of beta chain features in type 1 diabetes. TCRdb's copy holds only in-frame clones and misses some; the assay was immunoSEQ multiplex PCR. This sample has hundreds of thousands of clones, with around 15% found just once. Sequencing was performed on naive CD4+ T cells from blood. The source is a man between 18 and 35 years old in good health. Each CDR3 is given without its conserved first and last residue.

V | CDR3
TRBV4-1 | ASSPPPDRGDYEQY
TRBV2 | ASTGQGARGYT
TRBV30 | AWTQNPGSTLITGELF
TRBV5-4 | ASSSWGKGLFNEQF
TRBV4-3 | ASSQDIAGGGPPHETQY
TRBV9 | ASSVATGRTRGTGELF
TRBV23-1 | ASSERGWQPQH
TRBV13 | ASSLGGGTNQPQH
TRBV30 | AWSLNEQF
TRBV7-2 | ASSSPPQAVYEQY
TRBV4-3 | ASSQDRTGRKAF
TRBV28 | ASSIAQISYEQY
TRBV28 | ASSRTGSPLH
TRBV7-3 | ASSFVGLEGSTEAF
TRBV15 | ATSRAGTRYGYT
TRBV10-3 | ASRATDTQY
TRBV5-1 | ASSATGRETQY
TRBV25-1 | ASSDFRQGAHT
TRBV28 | ASSRVAITSTDTQY
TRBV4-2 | ASSHQETQY
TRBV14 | ASSRRLGQETQY
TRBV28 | ASSFISGLAKNIQY
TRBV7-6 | ASSPGILNTEAF
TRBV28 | ASTGTGAYEQY
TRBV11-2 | ASSFSIQGSTDTQY
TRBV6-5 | ASSHRRALYGYT
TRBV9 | ASSAPRTGPAKNIQY
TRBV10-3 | AISDGQGNTGELF
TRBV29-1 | SVEDQMWRGGELF
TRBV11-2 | ASSLVRYNEQF
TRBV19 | ASSILAGRMNTEAF
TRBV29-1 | SVEIGAAGNTIY